This T cell receptor beta chain is drawn from a study of T cell changes during pregnancy in multiple sclerosis. This CDR3 is built from 13 residues. V shed 5 bases and J shed 9 bases, with 16 bases lying between them. Germline V gene sequence: CDR1 SGHTA, CDR2 FQGTGA. Sequencing was performed with immunoSEQ multiplex PCR; in TCRdb, only in-frame clones are kept and a portion is missing. The table records 70,000 to 80,000 clones, roughly 94% of them present only once. The specimen was peripheral blood, collected in the third trimester of pregnancy. The genes are TRBV7-3 and TRBJ2-5; D might be TRBD2 (5 bases). The receptor was isolated from a female donor with multiple sclerosis, enrolled in a pregnancy study. The CDR3 spells CASSLGERLPQYF. CDR3 sequence (DNA): TGTGCCAGCAGCCTCGGGGAGCGTTTGCCCCAGTACTTC.